This record covers a single T cell receptor beta chain. The data derive from a study of blood T cell repertoires in COVID-19. Turning to the study itself: COVID-19 samples, acute and convalescent, were from the United States, Italy and Spain.

Original handling: How many nucleated cells were present was estimated from reference gene primer amplification. Sequencing was performed with immunoSEQ multiplex PCR; in TCRdb, only in-frame clones are kept and a portion is missing. From that table come the V and J calls and clone size; the DNA was used to work out D and trimming. The sample carries approximately 100,000 clones, around 80% recorded once. CDR3 length: 15 amino acids. Germline V CDR1 and CDR2: LNHDA, SQIVND (reference sequence). Trimming took 6 bases from V and 0 from J, leaving 12 bases between them. This TCR derives from a woman of 80 years or more with active or convalescent COVID-19. The chain is built from TRBV19 and TRBJ1-3, with a possible D match to TRBD1 (5 bases). Sequencing input: peripheral blood. CDR3 sequence (DNA): TGTGCCAGTAGGGATACAGGCAACTCTGGAAACACCATATATTTT. The encoded protein is CASRDTGNSGNTIYF.